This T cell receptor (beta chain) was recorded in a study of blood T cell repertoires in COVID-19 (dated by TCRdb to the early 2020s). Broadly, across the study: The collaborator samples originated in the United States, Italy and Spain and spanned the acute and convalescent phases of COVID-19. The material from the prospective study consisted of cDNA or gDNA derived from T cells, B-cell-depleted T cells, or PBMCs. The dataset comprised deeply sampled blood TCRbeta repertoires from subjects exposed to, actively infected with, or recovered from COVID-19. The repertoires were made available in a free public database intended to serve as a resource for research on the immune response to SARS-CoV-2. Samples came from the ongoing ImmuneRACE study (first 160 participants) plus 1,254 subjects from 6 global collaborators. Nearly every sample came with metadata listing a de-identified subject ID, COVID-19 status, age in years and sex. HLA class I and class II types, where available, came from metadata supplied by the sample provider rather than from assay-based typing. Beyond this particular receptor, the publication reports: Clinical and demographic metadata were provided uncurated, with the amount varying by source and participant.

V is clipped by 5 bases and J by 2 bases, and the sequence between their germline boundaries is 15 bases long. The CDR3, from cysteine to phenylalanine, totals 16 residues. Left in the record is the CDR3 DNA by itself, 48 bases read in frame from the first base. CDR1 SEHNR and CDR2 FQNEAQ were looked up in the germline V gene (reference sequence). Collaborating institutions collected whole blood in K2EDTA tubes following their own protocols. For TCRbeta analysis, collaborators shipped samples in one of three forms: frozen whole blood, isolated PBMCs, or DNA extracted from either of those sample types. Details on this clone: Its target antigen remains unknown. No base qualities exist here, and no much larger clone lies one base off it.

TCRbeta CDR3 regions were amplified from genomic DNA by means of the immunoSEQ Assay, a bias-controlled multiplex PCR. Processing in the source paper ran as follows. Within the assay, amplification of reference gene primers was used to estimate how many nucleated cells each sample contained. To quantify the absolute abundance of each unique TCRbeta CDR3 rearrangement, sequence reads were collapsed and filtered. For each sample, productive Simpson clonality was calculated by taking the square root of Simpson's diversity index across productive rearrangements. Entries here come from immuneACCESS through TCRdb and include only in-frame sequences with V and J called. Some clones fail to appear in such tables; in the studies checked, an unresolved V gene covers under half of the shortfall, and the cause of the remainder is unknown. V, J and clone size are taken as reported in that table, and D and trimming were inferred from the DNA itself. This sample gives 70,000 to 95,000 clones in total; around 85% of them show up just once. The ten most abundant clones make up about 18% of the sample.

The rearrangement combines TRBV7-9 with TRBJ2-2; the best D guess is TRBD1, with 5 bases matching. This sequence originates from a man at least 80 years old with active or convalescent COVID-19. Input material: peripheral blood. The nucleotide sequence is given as TGTGCCAGCAGCCATCGTCAGACAGCAAACACCGGGGAGCTGTTTTTT. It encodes CASSHRQTANTGELFF.